This section outlines one TCR beta chain sequence together with its context. Some clones are missing from TCRdb's copy, which holds only in-frame ones; the method was immunoSEQ multiplex PCR. The data contain roughly 50,000 clones, around 84% of them singletons. This sample is drawn from a study of OX40 agonist ivuxolimab in advanced cancers. Overall study context: With a range of about 23 to 90, age averaged approximately 55 years, and roughly 80% were male.

Trimming removed 6 bases from V and 5 bases from J; junction bases left unmatched: 6. CDR1 SGHTA and CDR2 FQGNSA come from the germline V gene. The CDR3 is 14 amino acids. J is TRBJ2-5 and V is TRBV7-2; 10 nucleotides align to TRBD2. This TCR was sampled from an adult with an advanced solid tumor such as melanoma, head and neck, liver or kidney cancer. The sample here was CD4+ or CD8+ T cells sorted from blood, taken in a trial of the OX40 agonist ivuxolimab. For the CDR3, the DNA is TGTGCCAGCAGAGCGGGGGGGAGCGGGGAGACCCAGTACTTC. This codes for CASRAGGSGETQYF.